Listed below are T cell receptor beta chains from one sample, sequenced in a study of blood T cells in healthy people across ages. TCRdb ran MiXCR on the 5' RACE reads and lists one entry per CDR3 protein. The table has 800,000 to 950,000 distinct CDR3 sequences, 25% to 35% seen once; the top ten hold around 9.6%. These same records also appear under a second study, on T cells of mothers and their children.

The sequenced material came from blood. These receptors all stem from a woman between 35 and 50 years old in good health. Both conserved end residues are part of each CDR3. The D gene is left open where the match is weak. The size of a clone is reported for some rows only, either as once, few or many, or as a class for expanded clones.

TRBV6-5,-,TRBJ2-1,few,TGTGCCAGCAGTTACCCTAAAACCAGGGGCCTTAGCTCCTACAATGAGCAGTTCTTC,CASSYPKTRGLSSYNEQFF
TRBV5-1,-,TRBJ1-4,-,TGCGCCAGCAGCTTGGAGGGGGGGGTTCAGGTGGAAAAACTGTTTTTT,CASSLEGGVQVEKLFF
TRBV28,-,TRBJ2-7,many,TGTGCCAGCAGTTTTGTTCGGGTGGGGGGCTCCTACGAGCAGTACTTC,CASSFVRVGGSYEQYF
TRBV5-1,-,TRBJ2-4,few,TGCGCCAGCAAACCTTCAGCCAAAAACATTCAGTACTTC,CASKPSAKNIQYF
TRBV29-1,-,TRBJ2-3,few,TGCAGCGTTGAAGATTACTATCTTACGAGCGGGTTTAGCACAGATACGCAGTATTTT,CSVEDYYLTSGFSTDTQYF
TRBV21-1,-,TRBJ2-5,few,TGTGCCAGCAGCAAAACCGCGGGGGGGCAAGAGACCCAGTACTTC,CASSKTAGGQETQYF
TRBV29-1,-,TRBJ2-1,few,TGCAGCGTTCTCGCGGGCCTACATGAGCAGTTCTTC,CSVLAGLHEQFF
TRBV28,TRBD1,TRBJ2-7,few,TGTGCCAGCAGGGTGGACAGGGGGAGGGTCGAGCAGTACTTC,CASRVDRGRVEQYF
TRBV20-1,-,TRBJ2-7,few,TGCAGTGCTAAGGCCCGGACAGCAGTCTACGAGCAGTACTTC,CSAKARTAVYEQYF
TRBV4-3,-,TRBJ1-1,-,TGCGCCAGCAGCCAAGATACTGGGTTGAACACTGAAGCTTCCTTT,CASSQDTGLNTEASF
TRBV29-1,-,TRBJ1-6,-,TGCAGGCCAAAGGATCCAGGACCAATGACAGGTTCACCCCTCCACTTT,CRPKDPGPMTGSPLHF
TRBV12-3/TRBV12-4,TRBD2,TRBJ2-1,many,TGTGCCAGCAGCGTCTCCGTACTAGCGGAGGAGCAGTTCTTC,CASSVSVLAEEQFF
TRBV20-1,-,TRBJ1-5,many,TGCAGTGCTAGAAGCCAGGACGCGGGTCAGCCCCAGCATTTT,CSARSQDAGQPQHF
TRBV7-9,-,TRBJ2-2,-,TGTGCCAGCAGCTGGGGGCAGGGAGAAACCGGGGAGCTGTTTTTT,CASSWGQGETGELFF
TRBV7-9,-,TRBJ1-6,-,TGTGCCAGCAGCTTAGAAATTAATTCACCCCTCCACTTT,CASSLEINSPLHF
TRBV27,-,TRBJ2-5,-,TGTGCCAGCAGTTTAAACAGGGCTCAAGAGACCCAGTACTTC,CASSLNRAQETQYF
TRBV19,TRBD2,TRBJ2-5,-,TGTGCCAGTAGTATTCTAACTAGCGGGGGATACTACAATGGGCAGTACTTC,CASSILTSGGYYNGQYF
TRBV7-2,-,TRBJ1-5,few,TGTGCCAGCAGCTTAGGCGCGCGTAGCAATCAGCCCCAGCATTTT,CASSLGARSNQPQHF
TRBV5-1,-,TRBJ1-1,-,TGCGCCAGCAGCCCCCCGGGACACCCGAACACTGAAGCTTTCTTT,CASSPPGHPNTEAFF
TRBV27,-,TRBJ2-2,-,TGTGCCAGCAGTTCTCTCGTGGGGGCCGGGGAGCTGTTTTTT,CASSSLVGAGELFF
TRBV6-2/TRBV6-3,TRBD1,TRBJ1-3,-,TGTGCCAGCAGTTACCCCCACCTGGGGACAGGAGCTTCTGGAAACACCATATATTTT,CASSYPHLGTGASGNTIYF
TRBV5-4,TRBD1,TRBJ2-1,-,TGTGCCAGCAGCTGGGGTCGAGGACAGGGGACCAACAATGAGCAGTTCTTC,CASSWGRGQGTNNEQFF
TRBV20-1,TRBD1,TRBJ1-2,many,TGCAGTGCTAGTGCTGGACAGGGTAGGGGCTACACCTTC,CSASAGQGRGYTF
TRBV12-3/TRBV12-4,-,TRBJ1-4,-,TGTGCCAGCAGTTTGGGGCCCCGGACGGGTAGTGAAAAACTGTTTTTT,CASSLGPRTGSEKLFF
TRBV21-1,-,TRBJ2-7,few,TGTGCCAGCAGCAACCCGGGACAGGGTACCTACGAGCAGTACTTC,CASSNPGQGTYEQYF
TRBV10-3,-,TRBJ2-7,-,TGTGCCACCACGGAGAAAGCGAGGGAGGCCCGCGAGCAGTACTTC,CATTEKAREAREQYF
TRBV7-3,-,TRBJ2-1,-,TGTGCCAGCAGCCAGAACCGGGACACATACAATGAGCAGTTCTTC,CASSQNRDTYNEQFF
TRBV9,-,TRBJ2-1,many,TGTGCCAGCAGCGGGGCGAGCTCCTACAATGAGCAGTTCTTC,CASSGASSYNEQFF
TRBV18,-,TRBJ1-2,-,TGTGCCAGCTCACCGAGACTGGAGAACTATGGCTACACCTTC,CASSPRLENYGYTF
TRBV12-3/TRBV12-4,-,TRBJ2-2,many,TGTGCCAGCAGTTTATTCAGCGGGTCGAACACCGGGGAGCTGTTTTTT,CASSLFSGSNTGELFF
TRBV7-3,TRBD2,TRBJ2-5,-,TGTGCCAGCAGCCCTACGAGCGGGGGGCGCAAAGATGAGCAGTACTTC,CASSPTSGGRKDEQYF
TRBV4-1,TRBD1,TRBJ1-2,many,TGCGCCAGCAGCCAGCTGGACAGGACCAACTATGGCTACACCTTC,CASSQLDRTNYGYTF
TRBV5-6,TRBD2,TRBJ2-1,few,TGTGCCAGCGAACGGGGACTAGCGGAGAGCTCCTACAATGAGCAGTTCTTC,CASERGLAESSYNEQFF
TRBV6-5,-,TRBJ1-5,-,TGTGTCAGCAGCCATGGGCTAAATCAGCCCCAGCATTTT,CVSSHGLNQPQHF
TRBV5-1,-,TRBJ1-2,-,TGCGCCAGCAGGGAAGGACTAGATTATGGCTACACCTTC,CASREGLDYGYTF
TRBV15,-,TRBJ2-1,-,TGTGTCACCAGGATCCAGGATGAGCAGTTCTTC,CVTRIQDEQFF
TRBV16,-,TRBJ1-2,-,TGTGCCAGCAGCCAATCGGCAACCACTGGCTACACCTTC,CASSQSATTGYTF
TRBV27,-,TRBJ2-2,many,TGTGCCAGCAGTCGGGACACCGGGGAGCTGTTTTTT,CASSRDTGELFF
TRBV6-1,-,TRBJ2-1,-,TGTGCCAGCAGTGACAGGGGGGGCAATGAGCAGTTCTTC,CASSDRGGNEQFF
TRBV10-3,-,TRBJ2-2,-,TGTGCCATCAGTGAGGAGGGGCACAACACCGGGGAGCTGTTTTTT,CAISEEGHNTGELFF
TRBV2,TRBD1,TRBJ2-4,many,TGTGCCAGCAGTCATAGACAGGGGGCCAACAAAAACATTCAGTACTTC,CASSHRQGANKNIQYF
TRBV12-3/TRBV12-4,-,TRBJ1-1,few,TGTGCCACCTCCGGGCTTATGAACACTGAAGCTTTCTTT,CATSGLMNTEAFF
TRBV27,TRBD1,TRBJ2-2,-,TGTGCCAGCAGTTTCGGGACAGGGGCCGGGGAACTGTTTTTT,CASSFGTGAGELFF
TRBV5-1,-,TRBJ2-3,-,TGCGCCAGCAGCTTGGGGGGGCGTTTAGATACGCAGTATTTT,CASSLGGRLDTQYF
TRBV28,-,TRBJ1-1,-,TGTGCCAGCGACCAGAACACTGAAGCTTTCTTT,CASDQNTEAFF
TRBV9,TRBD2,TRBJ2-5,-,TGTGCCAGCAGCGTAGAAGGCGGGGGGATACAAGAGACCCAGTACTTC,CASSVEGGGIQETQYF
TRBV27,-,TRBJ2-7,few,TGTGCCAGCAGTTTAGGTTTGGCAGCCGAGCAGTACTTC,CASSLGLAAEQYF
TRBV2,-,TRBJ1-4,-,TGTGCCAGCACCCCCAGGACGACTGGAGGTGAAAAACTGTTTTTT,CASTPRTTGGEKLFF
TRBV20-1,TRBD1,TRBJ2-5,many,TGCAGTGCTAGCACAGGGGCATTCGAAGAGACCCAGTACTTC,CSASTGAFEETQYF
TRBV6-5,-,TRBJ1-1,-,TGTGCCAGCAGCCTAGGGGTTACCCCTGAAGCTTTCTTT,CASSLGVTPEAFF
TRBV12-3/TRBV12-4,TRBD1,TRBJ1-2,many,TGTGCCAGCAGTTTGGGGAGACAGGGAATAAGAGGGTCCTATGGCTACACCTTC,CASSLGRQGIRGSYGYTF
TRBV27,TRBD1,TRBJ2-1,-,TGTGCCAGCAGTTCACGGACAGGGCATAATGAGCAGTTCTTC,CASSSRTGHNEQFF
TRBV9,-,TRBJ2-2,-,TGTGCCTCGGAGGGAAGACCCCCCGCGAACACCGGGGAGCTGTTTTTT,CASEGRPPANTGELFF
TRBV28,-,TRBJ1-2,-,TGTGCCAGCACCCCTACGGAGGGAGGGACCTATGGCTACACCTTC,CASTPTEGGTYGYTF